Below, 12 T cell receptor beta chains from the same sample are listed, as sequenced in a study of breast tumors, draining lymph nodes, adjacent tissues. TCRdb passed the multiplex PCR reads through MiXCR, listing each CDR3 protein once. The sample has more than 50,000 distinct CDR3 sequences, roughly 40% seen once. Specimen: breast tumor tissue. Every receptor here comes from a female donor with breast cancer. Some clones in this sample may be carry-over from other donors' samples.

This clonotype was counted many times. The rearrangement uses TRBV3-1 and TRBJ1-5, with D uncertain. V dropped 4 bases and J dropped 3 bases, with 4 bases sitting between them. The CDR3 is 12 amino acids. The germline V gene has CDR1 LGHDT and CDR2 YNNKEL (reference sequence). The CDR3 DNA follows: TGTGCCAGCAGCCTACTCAATCAGCCCCAGCATTTT. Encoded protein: CASSLLNQPQHF.

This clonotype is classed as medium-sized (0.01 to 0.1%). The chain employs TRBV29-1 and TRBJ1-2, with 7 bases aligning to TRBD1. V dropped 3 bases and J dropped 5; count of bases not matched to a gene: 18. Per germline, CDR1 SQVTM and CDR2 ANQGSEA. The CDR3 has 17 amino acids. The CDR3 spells CSVDVGRGAIIGYGYTF. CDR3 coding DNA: TGCAGCGTTGATGTCGGCAGGGGGGCGATTATAGGGTATGGCTACACCTTC.

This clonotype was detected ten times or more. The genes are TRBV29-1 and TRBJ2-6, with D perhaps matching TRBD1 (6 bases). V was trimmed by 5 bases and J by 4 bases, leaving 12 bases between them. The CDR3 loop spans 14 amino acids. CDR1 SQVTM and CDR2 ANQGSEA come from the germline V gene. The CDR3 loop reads CSVLGAAGANVLTF. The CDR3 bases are TGCAGCGTTCTGGGGGCGGCCGGGGCCAACGTCCTGACTTTC.

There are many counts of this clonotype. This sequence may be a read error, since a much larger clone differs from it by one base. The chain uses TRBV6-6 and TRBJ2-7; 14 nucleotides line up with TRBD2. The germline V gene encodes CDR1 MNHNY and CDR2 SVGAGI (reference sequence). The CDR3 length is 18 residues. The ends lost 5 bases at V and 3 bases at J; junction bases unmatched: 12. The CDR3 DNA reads TGTGCCAGCAGTCCAAGGACTAGCGGGAGGCCCGATATCTACGAGCAGTACTTC. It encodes CASSPRTSGRPDIYEQYF.

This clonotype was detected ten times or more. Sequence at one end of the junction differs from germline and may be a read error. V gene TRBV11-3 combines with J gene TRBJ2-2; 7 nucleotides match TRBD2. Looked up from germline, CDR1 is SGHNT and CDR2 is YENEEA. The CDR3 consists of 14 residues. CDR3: CASSLQGGTGGLFF. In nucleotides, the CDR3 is TGTGCCAGCAGCTTACAGGGAGGGACCGGGGGGCTGTTTTTT.

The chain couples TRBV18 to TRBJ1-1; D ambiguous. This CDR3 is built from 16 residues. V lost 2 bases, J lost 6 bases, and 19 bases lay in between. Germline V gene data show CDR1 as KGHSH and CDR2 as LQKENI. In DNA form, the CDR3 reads TGTGCCAGCTCACCAGCCTCCCCGACAATGTGGTCTGAAGCTTTCTTT. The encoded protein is CASSPASPTMWSEAFF.

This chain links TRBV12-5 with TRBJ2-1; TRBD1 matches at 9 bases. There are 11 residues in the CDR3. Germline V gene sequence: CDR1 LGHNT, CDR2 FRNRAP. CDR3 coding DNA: TGTGCCAGCAGTACAGGGGGCGAGCAGTTCTTC. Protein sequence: CASSTGGEQFF.

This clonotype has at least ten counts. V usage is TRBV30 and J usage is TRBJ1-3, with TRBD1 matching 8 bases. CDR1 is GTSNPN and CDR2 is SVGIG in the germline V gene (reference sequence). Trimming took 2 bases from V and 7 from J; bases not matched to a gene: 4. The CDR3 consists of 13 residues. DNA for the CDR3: TGTGCCTGGAGTACGGACAGGGTGAACACCATATATTTT. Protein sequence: CAWSTDRVNTIYF. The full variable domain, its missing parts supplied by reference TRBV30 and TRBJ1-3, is SQTIHQWPATLVQPVGSPLSLECTVEGTSNPNLYWYRQAAGRGLQLLFYSVGIGQISSEVPQNLSASRPQDRQFILSSKKLLLSDSGFYLCAWSTDRVNTIYFGEGSWLTVV.

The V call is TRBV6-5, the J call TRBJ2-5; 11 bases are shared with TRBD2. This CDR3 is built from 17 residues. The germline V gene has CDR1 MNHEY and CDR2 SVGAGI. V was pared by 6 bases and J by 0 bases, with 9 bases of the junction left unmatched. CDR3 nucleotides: TGTGCCAGCAGATGGGGGTCGGGACTAGCGGACCAAGAGACCCAGTACTTC. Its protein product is CASRWGSGLADQETQYF.

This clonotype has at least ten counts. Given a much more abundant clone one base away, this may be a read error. In DNA form, the CDR3 reads TGTGCCAGCAGCCGAGTTAGGGATTATGGCTGCACCTTC. Amino acids: CASSRVRDYGCTF. The chain combines TRBV14 with TRBJ1-2; D gene unclear. CDR1 is SGHDN and CDR2 is FVKESK in the germline V gene. There are 13 residues in the CDR3. Based on the CDR3 plus reference TRBV14 and TRBJ1-2, the full variable domain is EAGVTQFPSHSVIEKGQTVTLRCDPISGHDNLYWYRRVMGKEIKFLLHFVKESKQDESGMPNNRFLAERTGGTYSTLKVQPAELEDSGVYFCASSRVRDYGCTFGSGTRLTVV.

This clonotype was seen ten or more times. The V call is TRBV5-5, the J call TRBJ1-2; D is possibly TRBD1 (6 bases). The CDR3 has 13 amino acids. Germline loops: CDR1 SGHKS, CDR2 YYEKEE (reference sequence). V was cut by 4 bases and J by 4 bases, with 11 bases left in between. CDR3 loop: CASSQGGSYGYTF. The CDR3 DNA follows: TGTGCCAGCAGCCAAGGGGGGTCCTATGGCTACACCTTC.

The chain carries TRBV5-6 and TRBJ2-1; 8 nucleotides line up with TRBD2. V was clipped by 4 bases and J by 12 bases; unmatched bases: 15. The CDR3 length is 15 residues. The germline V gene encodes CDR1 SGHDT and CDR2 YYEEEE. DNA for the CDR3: TGTGCCAGCAGCCCGGGACTAGTGGGTACAGATACGCAGTTCTTC. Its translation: CASSPGLVGTDTQFF.